This TCR beta chain is from a study of T-cell memory formation after mild COVID-19. Findings and caveats of the study: Pre-infection memory carried some responding clones, suggesting that cross-reactive memory joined. Later expanders leaned CD4+, whereas day 15 to 85 contracting clones were balanced CD4/CD8.

This clonotype was seen a handful of times. Its target is unknown. TCRdb recomputed calls from the 5' RACE reads with MiXCR, one row per CDR3 protein. The sample comprises over 350,000 distinct CDR3 sequences, roughly 26% of which are singletons, and 8.5% to 9% rests with the top ten. The V and J ends lost 2 bases and 2 bases respectively, with 10 bases between them. The CDR3 totals 15 residues. Germline loops: CDR1 SGHTA, CDR2 FQGTGA. The rearrangement joins TRBV7-3 to TRBJ2-1, with unresolved D. Sequencing was done on a sample of PBMCs or a T cell subset sorted from them (not recorded which). This receptor was taken from an adult woman who had mild COVID-19 (a few samples of this study predate the infection). Cell type and time point are not known. The CDR3 reads CASSLALGTYNEQFF. CDR3 DNA: TGTGCCAGCAGCTTAGCTTTAGGGACCTACAATGAGCAGTTCTTC.